The clone carrying this T cell receptor beta chain has more than one count but fewer than ten. The antigen is unknown. The sample belongs to a study of blood T cells in healthy people across ages. A second about 6 to 11 cycle PCR used barcoded and J-beta primers. Per sample, CDR3-containing paired-end reads numbered at least 3 million. TCRdb reprocessed the 5' RACE reads via MiXCR and lists one record per CDR3 protein. The repertoire includes 1,100,000 or so distinct CDR3 sequences, more than 35% of them detected once, and 15% to 20% sits in the top ten. Peripheral blood from each donor was collected in a volume of about 9.9 milliliters. PBMCs were isolated at a quantity of at least 6 million per sample. Whole-study findings and limits: Higher diversity and more naive CD4+ cells were features of long-lived donors, compared to aged donors.

Sequenced: blood. The receptor comes from a woman aged 60-70 years in good health.

Here the CDR3 reads CASSLSGSQYEQYF. The DNA of the CDR3 is TGTGCCAGCAGCTTAAGCGGGAGTCAATACGAGCAGTACTTC. This rearrangement joins TRBV7-3 to TRBJ2-7; 7 positions match TRBD2. The CDR3 spans 14 residues. Germline assignment: CDR1 SGHTA and CDR2 FQGTGA. Unmatched junction bases numbered 4, after V lost 1 base and J lost 4 bases.